This section outlines one T cell receptor (beta chain) sequence together with its context. It was genomic DNA that served as the template for profiling TCR beta VDJ and CDR3. Each CDR3 protein gets one entry after TCRdb re-called the reads with MiXCR. This table has 200,000 or so distinct CDR3 sequences, around 45% appearing once. Between the trimmed V and J ends, which lost 2 bases and 8 bases, there was a span of 9 bases. Germline CDR1 and CDR2: SQVTM and ANQGSEA. The length of the CDR3 is 11 residues. This sample is part of a study of CD8+CD57+ T cells in acquired aplastic anemia. Whole-study context: DNA from sorted CD4+ and CD8+ cells averaged around 3.5 ug.

Patients chosen for sequencing had CD8+CD57+ cells that had expanded, as shown by flow cytometry. Acquired aplastic anemia of severe grade affected all patients. The TCR sequence derives from a human donor with aplastic anemia. This chain joins TRBV29-1 and TRBJ1-2; no clear D gene. Sequences were obtained from sorted CD4+, CD8+, or CD8+CD57+ T cells (not recorded which) from PBMCs. The chain's CDR3 is CSVEYRNGYTF. CDR3 coding DNA: TGCAGCGTTGAATACAGAAACGGCTACACCTTC.